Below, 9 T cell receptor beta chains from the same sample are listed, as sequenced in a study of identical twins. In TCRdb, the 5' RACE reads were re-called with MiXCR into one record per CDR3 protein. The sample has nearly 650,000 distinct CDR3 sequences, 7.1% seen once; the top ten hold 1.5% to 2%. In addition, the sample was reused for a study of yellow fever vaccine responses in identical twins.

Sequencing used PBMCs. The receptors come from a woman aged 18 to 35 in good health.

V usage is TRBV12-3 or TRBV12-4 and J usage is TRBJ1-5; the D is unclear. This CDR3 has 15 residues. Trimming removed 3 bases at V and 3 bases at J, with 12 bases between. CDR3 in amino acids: CASSLGAEANQPQHF. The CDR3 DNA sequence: TGTGCCAGCAGTTTGGGCGCCGAGGCCAATCAGCCCCAGCATTTT.

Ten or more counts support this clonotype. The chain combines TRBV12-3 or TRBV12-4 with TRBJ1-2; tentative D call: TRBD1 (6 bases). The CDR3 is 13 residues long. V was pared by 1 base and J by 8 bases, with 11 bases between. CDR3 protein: CASSLGTVGGYTF. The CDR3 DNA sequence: TGTGCCAGCAGTTTAGGGACAGTCGGGGGCTACACCTTC.

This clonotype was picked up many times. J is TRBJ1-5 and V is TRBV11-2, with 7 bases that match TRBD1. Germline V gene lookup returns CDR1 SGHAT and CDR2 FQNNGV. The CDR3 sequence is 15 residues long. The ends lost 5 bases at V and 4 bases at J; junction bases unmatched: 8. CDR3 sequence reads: CASSPGTALNQPQHF. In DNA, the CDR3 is TGTGCCAGCAGCCCGGGGACAGCACTAAATCAGCCCCAGCATTTT.

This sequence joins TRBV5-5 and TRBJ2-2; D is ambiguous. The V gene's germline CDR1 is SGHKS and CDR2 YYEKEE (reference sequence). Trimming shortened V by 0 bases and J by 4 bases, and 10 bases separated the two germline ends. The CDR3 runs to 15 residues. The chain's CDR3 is CASSLVRAVTGELFF. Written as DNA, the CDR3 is TGTGCCAGCAGCTTGGTTAGGGCGGTCACCGGGGAGCTGTTTTTT.

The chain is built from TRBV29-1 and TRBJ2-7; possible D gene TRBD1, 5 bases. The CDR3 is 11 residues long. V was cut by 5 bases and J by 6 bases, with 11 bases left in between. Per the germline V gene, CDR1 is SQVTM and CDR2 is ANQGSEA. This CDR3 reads CSVRLGVEQYF. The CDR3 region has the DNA TGCAGCGTTCGGTTAGGGGTCGAGCAGTACTTC.

The DNA of the CDR3 is TGTGCCACCGGTGCAGGGGTTAACAATGAGCAGTTCTTC. Amino acid sequence: CATGAGVNNEQFF. V is TRBV24-1 and J is TRBJ2-1; D is perhaps TRBD1 (6 bases). Trimming took 9 bases from V and 5 from J, leaving 13 bases between them. This CDR3 is built from 13 residues. Germline assignment: CDR1 KGHDR and CDR2 SFDVKD.

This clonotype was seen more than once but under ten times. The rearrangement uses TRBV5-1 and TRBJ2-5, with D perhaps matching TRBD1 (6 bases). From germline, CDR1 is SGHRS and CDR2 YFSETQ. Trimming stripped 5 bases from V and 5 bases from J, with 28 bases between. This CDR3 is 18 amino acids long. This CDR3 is CASSRGSLGSGRWETQYF. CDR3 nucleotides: TGCGCCAGCAGTAGGGGGTCCCTGGGGTCTGGTCGGTGGGAGACCCAGTACTTC.

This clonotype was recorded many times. Written as DNA, the CDR3 is TGTGCCAGCAGTTTCTTATCTGAAGCTTTCTTT. This translates into CASSFLSEAFF. The V call is TRBV6-5, the J call TRBJ1-1; no definite D call. Trimming took 4 bases from V and 6 from J, leaving 6 bases between them. The germline gives CDR1 MNHEY, CDR2 SVGAGI. CDR3 length: 11 amino acids.

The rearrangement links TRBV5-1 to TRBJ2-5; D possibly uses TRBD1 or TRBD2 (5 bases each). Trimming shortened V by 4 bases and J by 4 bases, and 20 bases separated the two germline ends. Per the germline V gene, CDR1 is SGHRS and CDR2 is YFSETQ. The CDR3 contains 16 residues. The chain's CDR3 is CASSLGEGIVRETQYF. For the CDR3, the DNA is TGCGCCAGCAGCCTCGGCGAGGGGATTGTACGAGAGACCCAGTACTTC.